This is a list of T cell receptor beta chains from one sample in a study of T-cell reconstitution after alpha-beta-depleted transplantation in children. TCRdb redid the calling of the PCR reads with MiXCR, one entry per CDR3 protein. The sample yields approximately 390,000 distinct CDR3 sequences, about a tenth seen once. The input for sequencing was PBMCs from the stem cell graft donor, taken from the stem cell graft. The receptors here all came from a human donor who donated a stem cell graft to a child with acute myeloid leukemia. The CDR3 runs from the conserved cysteine through the conserved F or W. A D gene is named only where the DNA matches it firmly. Not all rows give a size; the values are once, few, many and, for expanded clones, a class.

TRBV6-1	-	-	TRBJ2-7	TGTGCCAGGACCGAGCTGGATAGCGACGGGAGAGAGTTCTACGAGCAGTACTTC	CARTELDSDGREFYEQYF
TRBV20-1	many	TRBD2	TRBJ2-7	TGCAGTGCTAGTCCCCTAGCGGATCGTTACGAGCAGTACTTC	CSASPLADRYEQYF
TRBV5-1	-	-	TRBJ1-1	TGCGCCAGCAGCTTTGACCTTCTGGTGGCTTTCTTT	CASSFDLLVAFF
TRBV11-2	many	-	TRBJ2-3	TGTGCCAGCAGCTCTGGCTTCACAGATACGCAGTATTTT	CASSSGFTDTQYF
TRBV6-2/TRBV6-3	few	-	TRBJ2-3	TGTGCCAGCAGTTACGTGAGCACAGATACGCAGTATTTT	CASSYVSTDTQYF
TRBV20-1	-	-	TRBJ1-1	TGCAGTGCTAGAGATCGGCAGGGAGGGGCGAACACTGAAGCTTTCTTT	CSARDRQGGANTEAFF
TRBV24-1	-	-	TRBJ1-1	TGTGCCACCACCGGAACAGGAATAACTGAAGCTTTCTTT	CATTGTGITEAFF
TRBV20-1	few	-	TRBJ2-2	TGCAGTGCTAGACCCGAATACACCGGGGAGCTGTTTTTT	CSARPEYTGELFF
TRBV7-3	-	TRBD2	TRBJ2-2	TGTGCCAGCAGCTCAGGAGGGACTACCGCCGGGGAGCTGTTTTTT	CASSSGGTTAGELFF
TRBV20-1	-	-	TRBJ2-1	TGCAGTGCTAGAGAACCCGCAGACAATGAGCAGTTCTTC	CSAREPADNEQFF
TRBV20-1	-	-	TRBJ2-5	TGCAGTGTGCCCCGACGGATGCAAGAGACCCAGTACTTC	CSVPRRMQETQYF
TRBV20-1	few	-	TRBJ1-5	TGCAGTGCTAGCCCCCTCACGGGGGATAGCAATCAGCCCCAGCATTTT	CSASPLTGDSNQPQHF
TRBV5-5	-	-	TRBJ2-1	TGTGCCAGCAGACAAAACAGAGACAATGAGCAGTTCTTC	CASRQNRDNEQFF
TRBV15	few	-	TRBJ1-5	TGTGCCACCAGCAGAGTGGGAGGGGGGAGCAATCAGCCCCAGCATTTT	CATSRVGGGSNQPQHF
TRBV20-1	few	TRBD1	TRBJ2-6	TGCAGTGCTAGACGGACAGGAACTGGGGCCAACGTCCTGACTTTC	CSARRTGTGANVLTF
TRBV7-2	few	-	TRBJ2-4	TGTGCCAGCAGCCCCATATCAGGGCCTGGGGCCAAAAACATTCAGTACTTC	CASSPISGPGAKNIQYF
TRBV5-1	few	-	TRBJ2-1	TGCGCCAGCAGCTTGTCAGGGGCAACGGTGGATGAGCAGTTCTTC	CASSLSGATVDEQFF
TRBV5-5	-	TRBD1	TRBJ2-7	TGTGCCAGCAGTCGACAGGGGCACGAGCAGTACTTC	CASSRQGHEQYF
TRBV6-1	many	-	TRBJ1-5	TGTGCCAGCAGTGAATATGGGGCATTAGGGGCTCAGCCCCAGCATTTT	CASSEYGALGAQPQHF
TRBV20-1	many	-	TRBJ1-5	TGCAGTGCTAGTTCAGGGACTCAGCCCCAGCATTTT	CSASSGTQPQHF
TRBV24-1	many	-	TRBJ2-2	TGTGCCACCAGTGATCACAGGGTCGCCGGGGAGCTGTTTTTT	CATSDHRVAGELFF